These T cell receptor beta chains were read from a single sample in a study of human T cells and chemical hapten exposure. TCRdb recomputed calls from the RACE reads with MiXCR, one row per CDR3 protein. This table has roughly 100,000 distinct CDR3 sequences, approximately 9.3% appearing once. This specimen consisted of whole blood, obtained in connection with sensitization to the hapten diphenylcyclopropenone (DPC). These TCRs come from a woman aged 40 to 50 with alopecia areata. Some clones in this sample may be carry-over from other donors' samples. Each CDR3 is given with its conserved first and last residue. The D gene is left open where the match is weak. Size is stated for part of the rows, as once, few or many counts, or as a class when the clone is expanded.

clone_size j_call v_call d_call cdr3_aa cdr3_nt
- TRBJ2-2 TRBV6-2/TRBV6-3 - CASSYRGGSTGELFF TGTGCCAGCAGTTACAGGGGGGGGAGCACCGGGGAGCTGTTTTTT
- TRBJ2-7 TRBV7-2 TRBD1 CASSSQTGAYEQYF TGTGCCAGCAGCTCACAGACAGGGGCATACGAGCAGTACTTC
- TRBJ2-7 TRBV3-1 - CASSQETVWYEQYF TGTGCCAGCAGCCAAGAAACCGTGTGGTACGAGCAGTACTTC
many TRBJ2-5 TRBV28 - CASSFGPQETQYF TGTGCCAGCAGTTTTGGACCTCAAGAGACCCAGTACTTC
- TRBJ2-3 TRBV11-2 - CASLRLTDTQYF TGTGCCAGCCTACGACTCACAGATACGCAGTATTTT
- TRBJ2-1 TRBV18 TRBD2 CASSGLAGGDEQFF TGTGCCAGCTCAGGACTAGCGGGAGGGGATGAGCAGTTCTTC
medium-sized TRBJ2-7 TRBV2 - CASKGGYEQYF TGTGCCAGCAAAGGGGGCTACGAGCAGTACTTC
many TRBJ2-2 TRBV4-3 - CASSQGYSFYGELFF TGCGCCAGCAGCCAAGGATACAGTTTCTACGGGGAGCTGTTTTTT
few TRBJ2-3 TRBV2 - CASSAVGGSTDTQYF TGTGCCAGCAGTGCTGTCGGCGGTAGCACAGATACGCAGTATTTT
- TRBJ2-1 TRBV20-1 TRBD2 CSASPHDSSGRAEQFF TGCAGTGCTAGCCCCCATGACTCGAGCGGGAGGGCTGAGCAGTTCTTC
many TRBJ2-2 TRBV7-8 - CASSLDYYEGPNTGELFF TGTGCCAGCAGCTTAGATTATTATGAGGGACCGAACACCGGGGAGCTGTTTTTT
few TRBJ2-7 TRBV6-2/TRBV6-3 TRBD2 CASSDRLAGGYEQYF TGTGCCAGCAGTGACAGACTAGCGGGAGGTTACGAGCAGTACTTC
many TRBJ2-2 TRBV27 - CASSRRPPGQLTGELFF TGTGCCAGCAGTAGAAGGCCCCCCGGACAGTTAACCGGGGAGCTGTTTTTT
- TRBJ1-3 TRBV6-1 - CASSEVPSGSGNTIYF TGTGCCAGCAGTGAAGTCCCTTCCGGGTCTGGAAACACCATATATTTT
many TRBJ2-7 TRBV12-3/TRBV12-4 TRBD2 CASRGLAEGYEQYF TGTGCCAGCAGGGGACTAGCGGAGGGCTACGAGCAGTACTTC
many TRBJ2-3 TRBV5-1 - CASRQTDTQYF TGCGCCAGCAGACAAACAGATACGCAGTATTTT
- TRBJ1-3 TRBV20-1 - CSARNPGNTIYF TGCAGTGCTAGAAACCCCGGTAACACCATATATTTT
many TRBJ2-1 TRBV7-3 TRBD2 CASSPRTSGYNEQFF TGTGCCAGCAGCCCCCGGACTAGCGGTTACAATGAGCAGTTCTTC
many TRBJ2-1 TRBV20-1 TRBD2 CSARVPGLAGGGYNEQFF TGCAGTGCTAGGGTCCCGGGACTAGCGGGAGGAGGGTACAATGAGCAGTTCTTC
few TRBJ2-2 TRBV6-6 - CASVDSNTGELFF TGTGCCAGCGTTGACAGTAACACCGGGGAGCTGTTTTTT
- TRBJ2-7 TRBV7-9 - CASSYGRSSYEQYF TGTGCCAGCAGCTATGGACGGAGCTCCTACGAGCAGTACTTC
- TRBJ2-2 TRBV7-3 - CASSPGQTGELFF TGTGCCAGCAGCCCGGGACAAACCGGGGAGCTGTTTTTT
many TRBJ2-7 TRBV7-2 - CASSLGGPAYEQYF TGTGCCAGCAGCCTGGGGGGTCCGGCCTACGAGCAGTACTTC
few TRBJ2-5 TRBV4-3 - CASSQDLDQETQYF TGCGCCAGCAGCCAAGATCTCGACCAAGAGACCCAGTACTTC
many TRBJ2-5 TRBV5-1 - CASSLVEAAQETQYF TGCGCCAGCAGCTTGGTGGAGGCAGCGCAAGAGACCCAGTACTTC
- TRBJ2-1 TRBV5-4 TRBD2 CASRNRLAGRNEQFF TGTGCCAGCCGGAACCGACTAGCGGGAAGGAATGAGCAGTTCTTC
- TRBJ1-3 TRBV27 - CASSLIASGSGNTIYF TGTGCCAGCAGTTTAATCGCGAGCGGATCTGGAAACACCATATATTTT
many TRBJ1-4 TRBV10-3 TRBD1 CAIRQGADEKLFF TGTGCCATCAGACAGGGGGCGGACGAAAAACTGTTTTTT
few TRBJ2-5 TRBV29-1 - CSVEQVQETQYF TGCAGCGTTGAACAGGTACAAGAGACCCAGTACTTC
few TRBJ1-6 TRBV28 - CASSLRADYSPLHF TGTGCCAGCAGTCTCCGGGCAGATTATTCACCCCTCCACTTT
many TRBJ2-7 TRBV3-1 - CASSQRGYDYEQYF TGTGCCAGCAGCCAACGAGGTTATGACTACGAGCAGTACTTC
- TRBJ2-2 TRBV2 - CASSVGAASTGELFF TGTGCCAGCAGTGTAGGAGCGGCCTCCACCGGGGAGCTGTTTTTT
few TRBJ1-3 TRBV27 - CASSPSWEPGNTIYF TGTGCCAGCAGCCCCTCCTGGGAACCTGGAAACACCATATATTTT
many TRBJ2-4 TRBV28 TRBD1 CASSPGQGGNIQYF TGTGCCAGCAGCCCTGGACAGGGGGGGAACATTCAGTACTTC
- TRBJ1-2 TRBV28 - CASTPIIDYGYTF TGTGCCAGCACCCCCATAATCGACTATGGCTACACCTTC
- TRBJ2-3 TRBV24-1 - CATSDPAAISSTDTQYF TGTGCCACCAGTGACCCGGCCGCGATTAGTAGCACAGATACGCAGTATTTT
many TRBJ2-5 TRBV28 - CASREHSKTQYF TGTGCCAGCCGCGAACATTCAAAGACCCAGTACTTC
few TRBJ1-1 TRBV27 - CASSYRGSLYTEAFF TGTGCCAGCAGTTATAGGGGGTCCCTGTACACTGAAGCTTTCTTT
few TRBJ2-7 TRBV20-1 TRBD2 CSGLAGVLSYEQYF TGCAGTGGACTAGCGGGAGTGCTTTCCTACGAGCAGTACTTC
- TRBJ2-1 TRBV6-4 - CASSDSRGFGEQFF TGTGCCAGCAGTGACTCGAGGGGGTTTGGTGAGCAGTTCTTC
many TRBJ1-1 TRBV6-2/TRBV6-3 TRBD1 CASNEVGQGVTEAFF TGTGCCAGCAACGAGGTCGGACAGGGTGTCACTGAAGCTTTCTTT
many TRBJ2-3 TRBV7-3 - CASSQRIGDTQYF TGTGCCAGCAGTCAGAGGATCGGCGATACGCAGTATTTT
many TRBJ2-5 TRBV15 TRBD1 CATSRDRGSETQYF TGTGCCACCAGCAGGGACAGGGGGTCAGAGACCCAGTACTTC
many TRBJ2-7 TRBV9 TRBD2 CASSVGLAGGLSYEQYF TGTGCCAGCAGCGTAGGACTAGCGGGAGGGTTGTCCTACGAGCAGTACTTC
many TRBJ2-2 TRBV12-3/TRBV12-4 - CASRPRDRRDTGELFF TGTGCCAGCAGGCCCCGAGACAGGCGAGACACCGGGGAGCTGTTTTTT
- TRBJ2-7 TRBV9 TRBD2 CASSVEGTSSYEQYF TGTGCCAGCAGCGTAGAAGGGACTAGCTCTTACGAGCAGTACTTC
few TRBJ2-2 TRBV4-3 TRBD2 CASSHDYSGSRTGELFF TGCGCCAGCAGCCATGATTATAGCGGGAGCCGCACCGGGGAGCTGTTTTTT
many TRBJ2-3 TRBV18 TRBD2 CASSPLGGSKDTQYF TGTGCCAGCTCACCACTGGGCGGGAGCAAAGATACGCAGTATTTT
- TRBJ2-5 TRBV9 TRBD2 CASSPGTSLFQETQYF TGTGCCAGCAGCCCGGGGACTAGTCTTTTTCAAGAGACCCAGTACTTC
- TRBJ2-5 TRBV7-2 - CAIEGGLQETQYF TGTGCCATCGAGGGGGGGTTACAAGAGACCCAGTACTTC
many TRBJ2-1 TRBV20-1 TRBD1 CSADRTGDSYNEQFF TGCAGTGCCGACAGAACAGGGGACTCCTACAATGAGCAGTTCTTC
- TRBJ2-7 TRBV6-2/TRBV6-3 TRBD1 CASSPRQGAYEQYF TGTGCCAGCAGTCCCAGACAGGGCGCATACGAGCAGTACTTC
few TRBJ2-2 TRBV20-1 TRBD2 CSALAGRTGELFF TGCAGTGCCTTAGCGGGACGGACCGGGGAGCTGTTTTTT
- TRBJ2-5 TRBV29-1 TRBD1 CSAKTGFQETQYF TGCAGCGCTAAGACAGGGTTCCAAGAGACCCAGTACTTC
many TRBJ2-2 TRBV2 - CASSGLFTGELFF TGTGCCAGCAGTGGTTTGTTCACCGGGGAGCTGTTTTTT
- TRBJ2-2 TRBV7-8 TRBD1 CASSLLGQDYTGELFF TGTGCCAGCAGCTTATTGGGACAGGACTACACCGGGGAGCTGTTTTTT
many TRBJ2-7 TRBV28 TRBD2 CASKRLAGVTHEQYF TGTGCCAGCAAGCGACTAGCGGGAGTGACCCACGAGCAGTACTTC
many TRBJ2-2 TRBV3-1 TRBD1 CASSQQGAYPNTGELFF TGTGCCAGCAGCCAGCAGGGGGCTTACCCGAACACCGGGGAGCTGTTTTTT
few TRBJ2-3 TRBV5-1 TRBD2 CASSLPGTSGSTDTQYF TGCGCCAGCAGCTTGCCCGGGACTAGCGGGTCCACAGATACGCAGTATTTT